This T cell receptor beta chain is drawn from a study of blood T cell repertoires in COVID-19. The overall study: Both acute and convalescent COVID-19 samples were obtained from the United States, Italy and Spain. The analysed material was cDNA or gDNA that came from T cells, B-cell-depleted T cells, or PBMCs.

This CDR3 has 15 amino acids. Germline assignment: CDR1 MNHNS and CDR2 SASEGT. After removal of 1 base from V and 4 bases from J, the junction contained 3 bases not matched to a gene. Libraries were prepared by immunoSEQ multiplex PCR; TCRdb keeps only in-frame clonotypes and omits some of them. The data show around 300,000 clones, 65% to 85% seen once. The sequence came from a man aged 25 to 40 with active or convalescent COVID-19. The genes are TRBV6-1 and TRBJ2-3; 9 nucleotides agree with TRBD1. The specimen sequenced was peripheral blood. DNA for the CDR3: TGTGCCAGCAGTGAAGACAGGGGGCGCCCAGATACGCAGTATTTT. As protein: CASSEDRGRPDTQYF.